One and the same sample provided the 30 T cell receptor beta chains below, sequenced in a study of T cells after yellow fever vaccination. TCRdb re-derived calls from the 5' RACE reads in MiXCR, one entry per CDR3 protein. The table includes 250,000 to 400,000 distinct CDR3 sequences, approximately 4% detected once. The source material was PBMCs, sampled 5 days after the yellow fever booster vaccination. The source is a man aged 18 to 30 who received the YFV17D yellow fever vaccine.

This clonotype has just a few counts. The V and J genes are TRBV11-2 and TRBJ1-4; D remains unclear. The V gene lost 6 bases and the J gene lost 7 bases, with 12 bases spanning the gap. The germline gives CDR1 SGHAT, CDR2 FQNNGV. The CDR3 covers 13 residues. CDR3: CASRHYPGEKLFF. The CDR3 DNA sequence: TGTGCCAGCAGGCATTACCCGGGTGAAAAACTGTTTTTT.

On this clonotype itself: A much larger clone lies one base from this, so it may be a read error. The V gene is TRBV20-1, the J gene TRBJ1-2; no reliable D call. The CDR3 covers 15 residues. Germline-derived CDR1 and CDR2 are DFQATT and SNEGSKA (reference sequence). V was cut by 3 bases and J by 1 base, with 15 bases left in between. CDR3 region: CSARRRGSDNYGYTF. As DNA, the CDR3 is TGCAGTGCTAGGCGTCGCGGGTCGGATAACTATGGCTACACCTTC.

This clonotype was detected only a few times. The genes are TRBV19 and TRBJ1-2; D may be TRBD1 (5 bases). CDR1 is LNHDA and CDR2 is SQIVND in the germline V gene (reference sequence). The CDR3 covers 12 residues. V was shortened by 5 bases and J by 6 bases, with 10 bases between the two germline ends. This chain's CDR3 is CASSLGPNGYTF. For the CDR3, the DNA is TGTGCCAGTAGTCTGGGACCGAATGGCTACACCTTC.

This clonotype has at least ten counts. This chain connects TRBV11-2 to TRBJ2-1; D is perhaps TRBD2 (5 bases). CDR1 is SGHAT and CDR2 is FQNNGV in the germline V gene. V lost 6 bases and J 0 bases, leaving 15 bases between the germline ends. The CDR3 spans 16 residues. The CDR3 DNA is TGTGCCAGCAGGACACTAGGTCAGAGCTCCTACAATGAGCAGTTCTTC. Amino acid sequence: CASRTLGQSSYNEQFF.

This clonotype has at least ten counts. This chain joins TRBV5-5 and TRBJ2-6; D is unclear. Trimming shortened V by 0 bases and J by 4 bases, and 14 bases separated the two germline ends. CDR1 SGHKS and CDR2 YYEKEE come from the germline V gene (reference sequence). The CDR3 runs to 17 residues. CDR3 DNA: TGTGCCAGCAGCTTGGTCGGTTCCCTACACGGGGCCAACGTCCTGACTTTC. This gives the protein CASSLVGSLHGANVLTF.

This clonotype showed up just a few times. This rearrangement joins TRBV5-1 to TRBJ2-3; D gene unclear. Per germline, CDR1 SGHRS and CDR2 YFSETQ. With 0 bases removed from V and 0 bases from J, the gap between germline ends came to 11 bases. This CDR3 is built from 16 residues. The CDR3 protein is CASSLVGKPSTDTQYF. The CDR3 DNA is TGCGCCAGCAGCTTGGTCGGAAAACCTAGCACAGATACGCAGTATTTT.

V gene TRBV5-4 combines with J gene TRBJ2-2; D might be TRBD1 (6 bases). Germline V lookup: CDR1 SGHNT, CDR2 YYREEE (reference sequence). This CDR3 is 15 amino acids long. V lost 2 bases, J lost 5 bases, and 13 bases lay in between. CDR3 protein: CASSLQLTGTGELFF. For the CDR3, the DNA is TGTGCCAGCAGCTTACAACTGACAGGAACCGGGGAGCTGTTTTTT.

This sequence joins TRBV20-1 and TRBJ1-1, with D uncertain. The ends were cut back, 3 bases at V and 1 base at J, with 12 bases in the middle. Germline V gives CDR1 DFQATT, CDR2 SNEGSKA (reference sequence). The CDR3 runs 14 residues. The CDR3 spells CSARSRGGNTEAFF. CDR3 DNA sequence: TGCAGTGCTAGGTCCCGGGGTGGGAACACTGAAGCTTTCTTT.

V usage is TRBV9 and J usage is TRBJ2-3, with 7 bases that match TRBD2. The CDR3 extends over 16 amino acids. The germline V gene has CDR1 SGDLS and CDR2 YYNGEE. V shed 1 base and J 5 bases; nucleotides not matched to a gene: 10. This CDR3 is CASSVTGLAERDTQYF. CDR3 DNA: TGTGCCAGCAGCGTAACTGGCCTAGCGGAGAGAGATACGCAGTATTTT.

The V and J genes are TRBV2 and TRBJ2-7; TRBD1 matches 9 bases. This CDR3 contains 16 residues. Trimming removed 8 bases from V and 1 base from J; junction bases left unmatched: 12. Germline assignment: CDR1 SNHLY and CDR2 FYNNEI. The CDR3 is CASGVGRQGESYEQYV. As DNA, the CDR3 is TGTGCCAGCGGAGTTGGGAGACAGGGGGAGTCCTACGAGCAGTACGTC.

This clonotype was seen a few times. The J gene is TRBJ1-5, the V gene TRBV12-3 or TRBV12-4; D unclear. V was shortened by 7 bases and J by 2 bases, with 15 bases between the two germline ends. This CDR3 is built from 15 residues. The CDR3 spells CASIIGTRGNQPQHF. DNA for the CDR3: TGTGCCAGCATAATAGGTACGCGCGGCAATCAGCCCCAGCATTTT.

This clonotype was counted at least ten times. The chain employs TRBV29-1 and TRBJ1-2; perhaps TRBD1 as D (6 bases). Germline CDR1 reads SQVTM; CDR2 reads ANQGSEA. V was trimmed by 0 bases and J by 5 bases, leaving 7 bases between them. This CDR3 contains 12 residues. In DNA, the CDR3 is TGCAGCGTTGAAGAAGGGGGATATGGCTACACCTTC. Translation gives CSVEEGGYGYTF.

This clonotype has ten or more counts. The chain is built from TRBV5-4 and TRBJ2-1; D remains unclear. This CDR3 is built from 14 residues. Trimming shortened V by 0 bases and J by 0 bases, and 4 bases separated the two germline ends. Germline V CDR1 and CDR2: SGHNT, YYREEE (reference sequence). The CDR3 DNA sequence: TGTGCCAGCAGCTTGGACAGCTCCTACAATGAGCAGTTCTTC. It translates to CASSLDSSYNEQFF.

This clonotype was recorded many times. The rearrangement links TRBV12-3 or TRBV12-4 to TRBJ1-1, with 11 positions matching TRBD1. CDR3 size: 14 residues. V lost 7 bases and J lost 4; bases outside the gene matches: 5. The CDR3 DNA reads as TGTGCCAGCACCACGGGACAGGGGGTCACTGAAGCTTTCTTT. It is translated as CASTTGQGVTEAFF.

CDR3 DNA sequence: TGCGCCAGCAGCCAAGATTTGAGCGGGGTGGGTAATGAGCAGTTCTTC. Translating gives CASSQDLSGVGNEQFF. The V and J genes are TRBV4-1 and TRBJ2-1; 7 bases map to TRBD2. Trimming at V came to 0 bases and at J to 7 bases, leaving 9 bases not matched to a gene. Per the germline V gene, CDR1 is MGHRA and CDR2 is YSYEKL. The CDR3 totals 16 residues.

There are a few counts of this clonotype. The genes are TRBV2 and TRBJ2-1; possibly TRBD1 or TRBD2 for D (6 bases each). Germline V gene data show CDR1 as SNHLY and CDR2 as FYNNEI. Trimming cost V 7 bases and J 11 bases, with 24 bases left between them. This CDR3 is 15 amino acids long. DNA for the CDR3: TGTGCCAGCACCAGGGAGAGGGGGGCCCCCCCCCAGCAGTTCTTC. Residues: CASTRERGAPPQQFF.

In this sample, this clonotype turned up a few times. J is TRBJ2-3 and V is TRBV2, with D possibly TRBD2 on 5 matching bases. The CDR3 has 12 amino acids. V gave up 5 bases and J gave up 7 bases, with 10 bases separating them. Germline V CDR1 and CDR2: SNHLY, FYNNEI. CDR3: CASSPGLNTQYF. CDR3 DNA: TGTGCCAGCAGTCCCGGACTGAATACGCAGTATTTT.

This clonotype came up many times. The chain combines TRBV4-3 with TRBJ2-2, with D unresolved. The CDR3 totals 18 residues. V was pared by 6 bases and J by 2 bases, with 22 bases between. Germline CDR1 is LGHNA and CDR2 is YSLEER. Here the CDR3 DNA reads TGCGCCAGCAGTCGACCGCCCAGTTCCTACTCCAACACCGGGGAGCTGTTTTTT. Residues: CASSRPPSSYSNTGELFF.

This clonotype was observed a handful of times. V and J are TRBV3-1 and TRBJ2-1, with 12 positions matching TRBD2. The V and J ends lost 0 bases and 9 bases, in that order; junction bases with no gene match: 9. The CDR3 length is 17 residues. Germline lookup yields CDR1 LGHDT and CDR2 YNNKEL (reference sequence). The CDR3 protein is CASSQDGLAGGQVEQFF. Here the CDR3 DNA reads TGTGCCAGCAGCCAAGATGGCCTAGCGGGGGGGCAGGTTGAGCAGTTCTTC.

The chain is built from TRBV6-5 and TRBJ1-5; 7 nucleotides align to TRBD1. Looked up from germline, CDR1 is MNHEY and CDR2 is SVGAGI. Trimming at V came to 6 bases and at J to 5 bases, leaving 4 bases not matched to a gene. This CDR3 contains 13 residues. CDR3 nucleotide sequence: TGTGCCAGCAGAGACGACAGGGATCAGCCCCAGCATTTT. It translates to CASRDDRDQPQHF.

This clonotype was recorded at least ten times. This chain connects TRBV18 to TRBJ1-6; no reliable D call. This CDR3 has 15 amino acids. Trimming shortened V by 3 bases and J by 8 bases, and 14 bases separated the two germline ends. Germline CDR1 is KGHSH and CDR2 is LQKENI. Here the CDR3 DNA reads TGTGCCAGCTCACCTAACCGAGGGCTTGATTCACCCCTCCACTTT. It is translated as CASSPNRGLDSPLHF.

This clonotype was recorded many times. The chain combines TRBV4-2 with TRBJ2-7; 7 bases line up with TRBD1. Per germline, CDR1 LGHNA and CDR2 YNFKEQ. After removal of 0 bases from V and 1 base from J, the junction contained 3 bases not matched to a gene. The CDR3 runs 15 residues. As DNA, the CDR3 is TGTGCCAGCAGCCAAGATCCGACAGGGTCCTACGAGCAGTACTTC. Translation gives CASSQDPTGSYEQYF.

This clonotype turned up a few times. The chain links TRBV19 to TRBJ1-4; a possible D gene is TRBD1 (6 bases). V lost 7 bases and J lost 5, with 17 bases in between. The CDR3 has 15 amino acids. Germline V gives CDR1 LNHDA, CDR2 SQIVND (reference sequence). Here the CDR3 DNA reads TGTGCCAGTAAAGAGGCCGGGACACAGAATGAAAAACTGTTTTTT. This gives the protein CASKEAGTQNEKLFF.

This clonotype was seen many times. V usage is TRBV20-1 and J usage is TRBJ2-3; 9 bases fit TRBD2. The germline CDR1 and CDR2 sequences are DFQATT and SNEGSKA (reference sequence). This CDR3 has 16 residues. V lost 5 bases, J lost 3 bases, and 12 bases stayed unmatched. CDR3 coding DNA: TGCAGTGCTGACGGGCGGGGGGGCACGTGGACAGATACGCAGTATTTT. Amino acid sequence: CSADGRGGTWTDTQYF.

This clonotype was picked up a small number of times. CDR3 DNA: TGCGCCAGCAGCCAAGCTCTCCAGGGCGGAGGGACCGGGGAGCTGTTTTTT. It translates to CASSQALQGGGTGELFF. This chain joins TRBV4-3 and TRBJ2-2; D is perhaps TRBD2 (6 bases). Germline CDR1 and CDR2: LGHNA and YSLEER. V was shortened by 1 base and J by 5 bases, with 17 bases between the two germline ends. The CDR3 spans 17 residues.

This chain joins TRBV4-3 and TRBJ2-7; D perhaps matches TRBD2 (5 bases). CDR1 is LGHNA and CDR2 is YSLEER in the germline V gene. The CDR3 length is 15 residues. The germline V and J ends were trimmed by 3 bases and 0 bases, with 12 bases remaining between them. The CDR3 nucleotides read TGCGCCAGCAGCCAGGCGTATGGGAGCTCCTACGAGCAGTACGTC. It yields the protein CASSQAYGSSYEQYV.

The genes are TRBV20-1 and TRBJ1-5; the D gene is possibly TRBD1 (5 bases). The V end lost 3 bases, the J end lost 7 bases, and 16 bases lay between the germline ends. CDR3 length: 14 amino acids. Germline CDR1 DFQATT, CDR2 SNEGSKA (reference sequence). The CDR3 sequence is CSARIGAGNQPQHF. The CDR3 DNA reads as TGCAGTGCTAGGATCGGAGCAGGGAACCAGCCCCAGCATTTT.

In DNA, the CDR3 is TGTGCCAGCACGGGGGGTACTTATCCGGATGAGCAGTTCTTC. Its translation: CASTGGTYPDEQFF. This chain links TRBV28 with TRBJ2-1; the match to TRBD2 covers 7 bases. The CDR3 is 14 amino acids. With V trimmed by 7 bases and J by 8 bases, 11 bases remained unmatched. The V gene's germline CDR1 is MDHEN and CDR2 SYDVKM.

In this sample, this clonotype turned up many times. This chain joins TRBV12-3 or TRBV12-4 and TRBJ2-3; 9 bases align to TRBD1. There are 16 residues in the CDR3. V trimming: 5 bases; J trimming: 4 bases; junction bases outside the gene matches: 10. The CDR3 region has the DNA TGTGCCAGCAGTCCACCCACGGGACAGGGAGCAGATACGCAGTATTTT. It specifies CASSPPTGQGADTQYF.

For this clonotype: A much larger clone differs from this one at a single base, so this may be a read error. V is TRBV7-7 and J is TRBJ2-1, with D tentatively TRBD1 (6 bases). This CDR3 comprises 15 residues. Germline V gene lookup returns CDR1 SSHAT and CDR2 FNYEAQ (reference sequence). For the CDR3, the DNA is TGTGCCAGCAGCCCAGGGGCCGTATCATTCAATGAGCACTTCTTC. Protein sequence: CASSPGAVSFNEHFF.